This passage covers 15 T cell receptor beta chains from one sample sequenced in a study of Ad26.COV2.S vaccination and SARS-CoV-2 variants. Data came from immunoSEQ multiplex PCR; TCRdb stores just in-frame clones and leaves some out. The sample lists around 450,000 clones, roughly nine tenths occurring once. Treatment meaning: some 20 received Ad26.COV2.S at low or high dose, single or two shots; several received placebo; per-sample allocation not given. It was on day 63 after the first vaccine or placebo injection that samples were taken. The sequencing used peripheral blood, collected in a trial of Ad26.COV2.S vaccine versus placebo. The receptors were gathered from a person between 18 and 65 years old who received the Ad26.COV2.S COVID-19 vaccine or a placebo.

DNA of the CDR3: TGTGCTAGTGGTTTGGGTGTAGCGGGAGACTCGGATACGCAGTATTTT. This translates into CASGLGVAGDSDTQYF. The chain joins TRBV12-5 to TRBJ2-3; 9 positions match TRBD2. Germline assignment: CDR1 LGHNT and CDR2 FRNRAP. Germline trimming cut 1 base from V and 6 bases from J; bases unmatched to any gene: 8. This CDR3 is built from 16 residues.

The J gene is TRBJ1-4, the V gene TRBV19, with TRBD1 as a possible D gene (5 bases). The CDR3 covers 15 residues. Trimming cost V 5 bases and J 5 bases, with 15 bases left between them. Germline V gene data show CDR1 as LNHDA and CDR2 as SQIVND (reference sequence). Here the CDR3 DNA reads TGTGCCAGTAGTGAAGCAGGGAGGAGGAATGAAAAACTGTTTTTT. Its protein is CASSEAGRRNEKLFF.

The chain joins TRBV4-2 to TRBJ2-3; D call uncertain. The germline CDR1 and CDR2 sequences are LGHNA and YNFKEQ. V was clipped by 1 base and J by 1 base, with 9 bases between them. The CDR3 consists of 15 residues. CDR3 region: CASSQGDGRTDTQYF. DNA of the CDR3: TGTGCCAGCAGCCAAGGAGACGGACGCACAGATACGCAGTATTTT.

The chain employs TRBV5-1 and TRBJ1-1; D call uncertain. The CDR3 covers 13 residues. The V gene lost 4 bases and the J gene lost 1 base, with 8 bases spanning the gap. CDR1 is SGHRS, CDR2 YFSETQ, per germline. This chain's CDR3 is CASSVPSNTEAFF. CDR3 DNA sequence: TGCGCCAGCAGCGTCCCATCGAACACTGAAGCTTTCTTT.

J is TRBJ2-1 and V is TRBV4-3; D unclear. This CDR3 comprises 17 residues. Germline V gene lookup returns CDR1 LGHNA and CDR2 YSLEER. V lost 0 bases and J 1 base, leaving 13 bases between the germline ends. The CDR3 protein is CASSQDRWQRSYNEQFF. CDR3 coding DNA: TGCGCCAGCAGCCAAGATAGGTGGCAGAGATCCTACAATGAGCAGTTCTTC.

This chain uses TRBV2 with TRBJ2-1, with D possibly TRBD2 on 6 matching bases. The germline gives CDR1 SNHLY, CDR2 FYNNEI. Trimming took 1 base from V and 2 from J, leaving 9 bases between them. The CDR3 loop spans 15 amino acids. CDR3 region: CASSEGLATYNEQFF. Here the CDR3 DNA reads TGTGCCAGCAGTGAAGGTCTAGCGACCTACAATGAGCAGTTCTTC.

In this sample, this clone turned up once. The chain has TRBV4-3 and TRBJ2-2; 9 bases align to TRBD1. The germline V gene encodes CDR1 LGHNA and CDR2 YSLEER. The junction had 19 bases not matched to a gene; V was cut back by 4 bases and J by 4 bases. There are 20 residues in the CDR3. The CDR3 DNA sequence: TGCGCCAGCAGCCGAAACTCCGGGACAGGGACGTTTTTGGGCACCGGGGAGCTGTTTTTT. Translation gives CASSRNSGTGTFLGTGELFF.

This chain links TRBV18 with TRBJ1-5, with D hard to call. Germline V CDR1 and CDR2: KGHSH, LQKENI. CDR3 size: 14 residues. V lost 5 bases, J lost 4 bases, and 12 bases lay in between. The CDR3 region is CASSKFEGNQPQHF. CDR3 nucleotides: TGTGCCAGCTCAAAGTTCGAGGGAAATCAGCCCCAGCATTTT.

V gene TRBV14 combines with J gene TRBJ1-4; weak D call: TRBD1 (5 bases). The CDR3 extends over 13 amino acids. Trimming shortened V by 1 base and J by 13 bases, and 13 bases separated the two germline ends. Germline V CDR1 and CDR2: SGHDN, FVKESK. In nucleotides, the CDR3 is TGTGCCAGCAGCCAAGTCAGGGCCACCGGACTGTTTTTT. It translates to CASSQVRATGLFF.

The CDR3 coding sequence is TGTGCCAGCAGCCAAGATCTAGGGACAGAAGACTCCTATAATTCACCCCTCCACTTT. This translates into CASSQDLGTEDSYNSPLHF. The rearrangement joins TRBV3-1 (or the pseudogene TRBV3-2) to TRBJ1-6, with 7 bases matching TRBD1. There are 19 residues in the CDR3. Germline lookup yields CDR1 LGHDT and CDR2 YNNKEL (reference sequence). Trimming removed 0 bases from V and 0 bases from J; junction bases left unmatched: 8.

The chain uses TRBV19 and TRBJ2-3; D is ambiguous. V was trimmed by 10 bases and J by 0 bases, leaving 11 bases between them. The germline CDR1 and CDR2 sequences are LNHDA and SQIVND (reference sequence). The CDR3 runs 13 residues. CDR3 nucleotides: TGTGCCACCGGGCCACCTAGCACAGATACGCAGTATTTT. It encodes CATGPPSTDTQYF.

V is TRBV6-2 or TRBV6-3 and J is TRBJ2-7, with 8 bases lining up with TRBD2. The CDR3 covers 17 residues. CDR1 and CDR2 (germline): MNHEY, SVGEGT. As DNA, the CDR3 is TGTGCCCGCAGTTACACCGGGGGGGGGTCAAATACCTACGAGCAGTACGTC. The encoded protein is CARSYTGGGSNTYEQYV.

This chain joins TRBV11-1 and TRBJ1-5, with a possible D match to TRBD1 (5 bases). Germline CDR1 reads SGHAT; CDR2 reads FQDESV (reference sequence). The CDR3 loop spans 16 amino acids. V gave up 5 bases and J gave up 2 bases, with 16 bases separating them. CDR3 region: CASSPSRGCGNQPQHF. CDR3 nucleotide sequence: TGTGCCAGCAGCCCATCCCGGGGGTGTGGCAATCAGCCCCAGCATTTT.

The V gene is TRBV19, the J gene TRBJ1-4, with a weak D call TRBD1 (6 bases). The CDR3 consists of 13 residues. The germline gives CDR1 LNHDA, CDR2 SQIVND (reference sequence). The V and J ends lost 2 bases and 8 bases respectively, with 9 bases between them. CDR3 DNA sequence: TGTGCCAGTAGTATACAGGGGTTGGAAAAACTGTTTTTT. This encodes CASSIQGLEKLFF.

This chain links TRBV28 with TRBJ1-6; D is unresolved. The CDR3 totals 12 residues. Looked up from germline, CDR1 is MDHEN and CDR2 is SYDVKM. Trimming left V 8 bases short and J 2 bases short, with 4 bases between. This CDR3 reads CASATYNSPLHF. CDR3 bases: TGTGCCAGCGCTACCTATAATTCACCCCTCCACTTT.